This TCR beta chain derives from a study of patients with pleural tuberculosis. V lost 7 bases, J lost 6 bases, and 10 bases lay in between. This CDR3 spans 12 amino acids. TCRdb fed the reads into MiXCR, producing one record per CDR3 protein. The data contain around 54,000 distinct CDR3 sequences, less than 8% of them singletons. This clonotype has a count of ten or more. The receptor was derived from a human donor with pleural tuberculosis. The genes are TRBV12-3 or TRBV12-4 and TRBJ1-5; the D gene is possibly TRBD1 (5 bases). CDR3 in amino acids: CASTQGSQPQHF. CDR3 DNA sequence: TGTGCCAGCACCCAGGGAAGTCAGCCCCAGCATTTT.